This TCR beta chain stems from a study of spatial heterogeneity in lung cancer. One entry per CDR3 protein, called by TCRdb with MiXCR from the 5' RACE reads. Here the sample spans tens of thousands of distinct CDR3 sequences, roughly 9.5% being singletons. The sample's time point: sample taken at primary tumor resection. Unsorted whole RNA from tumor, nontumor lung or frozen PBMC underwent sequencing. V lost 3 bases and J lost 2, with 10 bases in between. This CDR3 contains 14 residues. Germline assignment: CDR1 KGHSH and CDR2 LQKENI. The rearrangement joins TRBV18 to TRBJ2-5; D is perhaps TRBD1 (5 bases). The receptor was derived from a male donor with early-stage non-small cell lung cancer. The sequencing used PBMCs, collected at surgery. The CDR3 reads CASSPRALQETQYF. The CDR3 DNA is TGTGCCAGCTCACCCAGGGCCCTGCAAGAGACCCAGTACTTC.